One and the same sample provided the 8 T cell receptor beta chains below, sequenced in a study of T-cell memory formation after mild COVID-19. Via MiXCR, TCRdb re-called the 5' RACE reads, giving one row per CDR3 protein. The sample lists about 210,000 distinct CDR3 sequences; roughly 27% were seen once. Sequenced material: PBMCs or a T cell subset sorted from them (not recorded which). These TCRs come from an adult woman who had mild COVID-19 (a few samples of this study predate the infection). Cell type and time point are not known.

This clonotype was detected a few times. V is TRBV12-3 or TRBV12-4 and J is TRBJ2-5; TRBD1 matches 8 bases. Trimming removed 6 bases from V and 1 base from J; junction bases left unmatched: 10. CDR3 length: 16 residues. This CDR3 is CASRSSDRGSQETQYF. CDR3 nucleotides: TGTGCCAGCAGATCTTCTGACAGGGGAAGCCAAGAGACCCAGTACTTC.

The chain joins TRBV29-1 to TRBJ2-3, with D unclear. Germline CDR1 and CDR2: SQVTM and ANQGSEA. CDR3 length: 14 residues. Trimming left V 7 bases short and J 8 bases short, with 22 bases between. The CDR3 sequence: CSAWDYRSLGTQYF. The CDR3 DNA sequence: TGCAGCGCTTGGGATTACCGATCTTTGGGTACGCAGTATTTT.

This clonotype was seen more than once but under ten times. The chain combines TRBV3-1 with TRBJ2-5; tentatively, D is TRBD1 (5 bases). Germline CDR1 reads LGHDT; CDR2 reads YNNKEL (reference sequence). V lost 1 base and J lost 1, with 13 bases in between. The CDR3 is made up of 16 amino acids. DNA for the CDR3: TGTGCCAGCAGCCAAGGAAGTAGGGGCGGCCAAGAGACCCAGTACTTC. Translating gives CASSQGSRGGQETQYF.

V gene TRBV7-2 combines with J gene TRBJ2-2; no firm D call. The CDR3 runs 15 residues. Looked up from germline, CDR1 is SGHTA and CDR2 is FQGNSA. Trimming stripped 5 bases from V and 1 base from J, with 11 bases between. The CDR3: CASSPNGVNTGELFF. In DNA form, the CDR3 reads TGTGCCAGCAGCCCTAACGGTGTGAACACCGGGGAGCTGTTTTTT.

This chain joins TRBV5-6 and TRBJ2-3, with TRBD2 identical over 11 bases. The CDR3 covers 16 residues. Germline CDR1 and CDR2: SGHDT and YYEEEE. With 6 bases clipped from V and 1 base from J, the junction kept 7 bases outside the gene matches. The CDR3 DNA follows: TGTGCCAGCAAAGCCTTACTAGCGGGGGGCACAGATACGCAGTATTTT. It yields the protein CASKALLAGGTDTQYF.

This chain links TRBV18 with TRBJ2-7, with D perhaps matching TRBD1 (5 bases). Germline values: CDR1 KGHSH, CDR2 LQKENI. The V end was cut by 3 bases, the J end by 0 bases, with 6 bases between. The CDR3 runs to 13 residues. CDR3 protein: CASSPDNSYEQYF. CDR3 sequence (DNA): TGTGCCAGCTCACCGGACAACTCCTACGAGCAGTACTTC.

The DNA of the CDR3 is TGTGCCAGCAGCCAAGTCTGGGGGGATACCTCCTACGAGCAGTACTTC. This gives the protein CASSQVWGDTSYEQYF. The chain links TRBV3-1 to TRBJ2-7; D is perhaps TRBD2 (6 bases). The CDR3 contains 16 residues. Germline V gene sequence: CDR1 LGHDT, CDR2 YNNKEL (reference sequence). Trimming left V 1 base short and J 0 bases short, with 13 bases between.

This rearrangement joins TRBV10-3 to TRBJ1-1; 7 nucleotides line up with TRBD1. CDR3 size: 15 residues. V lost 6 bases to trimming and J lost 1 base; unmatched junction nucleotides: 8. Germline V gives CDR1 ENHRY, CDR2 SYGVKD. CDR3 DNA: TGTGCCATCAGCCCCAGGGGGACGAAGAACACTGAAGCTTTCTTT. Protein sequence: CAISPRGTKNTEAFF.